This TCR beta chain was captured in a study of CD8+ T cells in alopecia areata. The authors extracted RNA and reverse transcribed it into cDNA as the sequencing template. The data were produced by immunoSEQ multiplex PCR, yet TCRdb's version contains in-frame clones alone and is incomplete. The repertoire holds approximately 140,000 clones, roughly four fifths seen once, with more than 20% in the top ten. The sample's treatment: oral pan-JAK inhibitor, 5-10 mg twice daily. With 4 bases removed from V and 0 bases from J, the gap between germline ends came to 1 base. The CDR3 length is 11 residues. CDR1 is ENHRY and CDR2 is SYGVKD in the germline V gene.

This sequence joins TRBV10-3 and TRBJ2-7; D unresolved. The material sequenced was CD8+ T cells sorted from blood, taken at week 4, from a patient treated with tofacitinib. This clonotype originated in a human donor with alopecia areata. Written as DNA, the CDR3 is TGTGCCATCAGTGGCTCCTACGAGCAGTACTTC. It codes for CAISGSYEQYF.